This T cell receptor (beta chain) was captured by sequencing in a study of metastatic and nonmetastatic thyroid tumors. V was clipped by 0 bases and J by 4 bases, with 19 bases between them. CDR3 length: 16 residues. CDR1 is DFQATT and CDR2 is SNEGSKA in the germline V gene (reference sequence). TCRdb re-called the PCR reads with MiXCR. The sample shows about 17,000 clones, about a quarter of them seen only once. No treatment had been given to any patient before thyroid surgery. Sequencing input: tumor tissue. This chain uses TRBV20-1 with TRBJ2-7, with D uncertain. The TCR was taken from a female donor with papillary thyroid cancer or a benign thyroid nodule (not recorded which). Some clones in this sample may be carry-over from other donors' samples. This CDR3 reads CSARDLGINGSYEQYF. CDR3 DNA: TGCAGTGCTAGAGACCTTGGTATTAATGGGTCGTACGAGCAGTACTTC.